Described below is a single T cell receptor beta chain sequence and its context. Its antigen is still unknown. The CDR3 is 15 amino acids. The germline V gene encodes CDR1 LNHDA and CDR2 SQIVND (reference sequence). With 7 bases removed from V and 4 bases from J, the gap between germline ends came to 17 bases. This sample is drawn from a study of PD-1 blockade in classical Hodgkin lymphoma. Study outcomes and limitations: Repertoire differences lack defined causes, possibly disease activity or prior therapy. In newly diagnosed patients, baseline TCR diversity was reportedly below that of healthy donors.

Measured with immunoSEQ multiplex PCR; TCRdb has only the in-frame clones, and not every one. The sample yields about 16,000 clones, around nine tenths seen once. Time point reported: newly diagnosed, previously untreated cHL patient sample. PBMCs from untreated, newly diagnosed classical Hodgkin lymphoma were comparison samples. The receptor was derived from a human donor with classical Hodgkin lymphoma. The rearrangement joins TRBV19 to TRBJ1-5; a possible D gene is TRBD1 (6 bases). Specimen: peripheral blood mononuclear cells (PBMCs). The CDR3 loop is CASNQGQGWNQPQHF. The DNA for the CDR3 is TGTGCCAGTAACCAGGGGCAGGGGTGGAATCAGCCCCAGCATTTT.